This T cell receptor (beta chain) was observed in a study of shared clonotypes between healthy human individuals. Sequencing used immunoSEQ multiplex PCR; TCRdb keeps in-frame clones, though not all of them. The repertoire consists of 2.3 million or so clones, with approximately 95% occurring once and the leading ten covering about 0.37%. Trimming cost V 4 bases and J 4 bases, with 10 bases left between them. The CDR3 loop spans 14 amino acids. Germline V CDR1 and CDR2: MNHNS, SASEGT. Material: naive CD4+ T cells from PBMCs. The subset denotes: CD45RA+ positively selected. V usage is TRBV6-1 and J usage is TRBJ1-4; no firm D call. The receptor comes from a young man in good health. Some clones in this sample may be carry-over from other donors' samples. The CDR3 sequence: CASSGGSRNEKLFF. As DNA, the CDR3 is TGTGCCAGCAGTGGAGGATCCCGTAATGAAAAACTGTTTTTT.